This T cell receptor (beta chain) is drawn from a study of blood T cell repertoires in COVID-19. Study-wide context: Samples representing acute and convalescent COVID-19 were sourced from the United States, Italy and Spain.

V was pared by 1 base and J by 5 bases, with 8 bases between. Per germline, CDR1 SGHAT and CDR2 FQNNGV. The CDR3 consists of 13 residues. This table comes from immunoSEQ multiplex PCR, and its TCRdb copy is limited to in-frame clones, with some not included. The repertoire holds fewer than 250,000 clones, with about 81% as singletons. The rearrangement joins TRBV11-2 to TRBJ2-5; D is unclear. The TCR comes from a woman aged 25 to 39 who had recovered from COVID-19. Sample: PBMCs or T cells enriched from blood (not recorded which). The CDR3 protein is CASSLGSTETQYF. The DNA of the CDR3 is TGTGCCAGCAGCTTAGGGAGTACTGAGACCCAGTACTTC.